Each of the 18 T cell receptor beta chains below was sequenced from the same sample in a study of cytomegalovirus exposure and HLA in healthy donors. 60 Vbeta and 13 Jbeta primers were used in PCR. The data were produced by immunoSEQ multiplex PCR, yet TCRdb's version contains in-frame clones alone and is incomplete. The table has around 200,000 clones, approximately 84% seen once. The sample was PBMCs. The receptors come from a man aged 50 or older in good health and CMV-seronegative.

V gene TRBV9 combines with J gene TRBJ2-3; 7 bases map to TRBD2. Per germline, CDR1 SGDLS and CDR2 YYNGEE. The CDR3 is 15 residues long. V was clipped by 4 bases and J by 2 bases; unmatched bases: 7. The CDR3 reads CASSSQRGSTDTQYF. In DNA form, the CDR3 reads TGTGCCAGCAGCTCCCAGCGGGGTTCCACAGATACGCAGTATTTT.

This clone was counted only a few times. This rearrangement joins TRBV27 to TRBJ2-2; D may be TRBD2 (6 bases). In germline, CDR1 is MNHEY, CDR2 SMNVEV (reference sequence). V lost 2 bases, J lost 6 bases, and 10 bases lay in between. The length of the CDR3 is 14 residues. This chain's CDR3 is CASSLAGISGELFF. DNA of the CDR3: TGTGCCAGCAGTTTAGCGGGGATCTCCGGGGAGCTGTTTTTT.

The J gene is TRBJ1-3, the V gene TRBV27; 8 positions match TRBD1. Trimming took 5 bases from V and 4 from J; bases not matched to a gene: 7. The CDR3 runs 15 residues. From germline, CDR1 is MNHEY and CDR2 SMNVEV (reference sequence). The CDR3 reads CASSPQGAKGNTIYF. CDR3 nucleotides: TGTGCCAGCAGTCCCCAGGGGGCGAAAGGAAACACCATATATTTT.

This clone has only a few counts. The rearrangement joins TRBV7-6 to TRBJ1-3; TRBD1 might be the D (6 bases). Trimming shortened V by 0 bases and J by 3 bases, and 12 bases separated the two germline ends. The CDR3 runs 16 residues. Germline values: CDR1 SGHVS, CDR2 FNYEAQ. CDR3 in amino acids: CASSLAGALNGNTIYF. DNA of the CDR3: TGTGCCAGCAGCTTAGCGGGGGCCCTAAATGGAAACACCATATATTTT. The variable domain in full, completed from reference TRBV7-6 and TRBJ1-3, reads GAGVSQSPRYKVTKRGQDVALRCDPISGHVSLYWYRQALGQGPEFLTYFNYEAQQDKSGLPNDRFSAERPEGSISTLTIQRTEQRDSAMYRCASSLAGALNGNTIYFGEGSWLTVV.

The J gene is TRBJ1-6, the V gene TRBV18; D unresolved. The CDR3 has 14 amino acids. CDR1 KGHSH and CDR2 LQKENI come from the germline V gene. V lost 7 bases, J lost 6 bases, and 13 bases lay in between. In DNA form, the CDR3 reads TGTGCCAGCTTCTCCGGGGTGGGTAATTCACCCCTCCACTTT. This encodes CASFSGVGNSPLHF.

This chain links TRBV30 with TRBJ1-2; 8 nucleotides match TRBD1. Germline V CDR1 and CDR2: GTSNPN, SVGIG (reference sequence). CDR3 length equals 12 residues. Trimming took 5 bases from V and 8 from J; bases not matched to a gene: 7. The CDR3 region is CAWGPGGRGYTF. In DNA, the CDR3 is TGTGCCTGGGGGCCAGGGGGCCGGGGCTACACCTTC.

This chain links TRBV11-2 with TRBJ2-7, with 7 bases that match TRBD1. V dropped 5 bases and J dropped 2; count of bases not matched to a gene: 9. The CDR3 consists of 15 residues. Germline V gene data show CDR1 as SGHAT and CDR2 as FQNNGV. As DNA, the CDR3 is TGTGCCAGCAGCCGTGGGACAGTCAAGACCTACGAGCAGTACTTC. Amino acid sequence: CASSRGTVKTYEQYF.

V gene TRBV7-8 combines with J gene TRBJ1-4, with 7 nucleotides matching TRBD1. CDR1 SGHVS and CDR2 FQNEAQ come from the germline V gene. The CDR3 spans 15 residues. V shed 0 bases and J 8 bases; nucleotides not matched to a gene: 6. The CDR3 coding sequence is TGTGCCAGCAGCTTAGCTGGCAGGGGGATGGAAAAACTGTTTTTT. Its translation is CASSLAGRGMEKLFF.

The V gene is TRBV12-1, the J gene TRBJ1-6. TRBV12-1 corresponds to a pseudogene. CDR3 length: 16 residues. The CDR3 region is CASSFRESSYNSPLHF. The CDR3 region has the DNA TGTGCCAGCAGCTTTCGGGAAAGCTCCTATAATTCACCCCTCCACTTT.

The chain carries TRBV7-9 and TRBJ1-4; 7 bases line up with TRBD1. CDR1 and CDR2 from the germline V gene are SEHNR and FQNEAQ (reference sequence). J was trimmed by 5 bases and V by 3 bases; bases with no gene match: 6. This CDR3 contains 15 residues. The CDR3: CASSFWTGFNEKLFF. For the CDR3, the DNA is TGTGCCAGCAGCTTTTGGACAGGTTTCAATGAAAAACTGTTTTTT.

The chain joins TRBV6-4 to TRBJ2-5; D gene uncertain. V gave up 2 bases and J gave up 2 bases, with 6 bases separating them. Per the germline V gene, CDR1 is MRHNA and CDR2 is SNTAGT. This CDR3 is built from 13 residues. The CDR3 DNA follows: TGTGCCAGCAGTGACCCAGTGCAAGAGACCCAGTACTTC. It is translated as CASSDPVQETQYF.

The rearrangement joins TRBV6-5 to TRBJ1-2, with a possible D match to TRBD1 (5 bases). CDR3 length: 12 residues. Germline V gene sequence: CDR1 MNHEY, CDR2 SVGAGI. Trimming pared 7 bases from V and 7 bases from J, leaving 13 bases between. CDR3 residues: CASMGLSLGYTF. The CDR3 nucleotides read TGTGCCAGCATGGGACTTTCCCTTGGCTACACCTTC.

The chain links TRBV10-1 to TRBJ1-1; D ambiguous. There are 13 residues in the CDR3. Germline V gene lookup returns CDR1 WNHNN and CDR2 SYGVQD (reference sequence). With 5 bases removed from V and 4 bases from J, the gap between germline ends came to 11 bases. The chain's CDR3 is CASSSDPGTEAFF. DNA for the CDR3: TGCGCCAGCAGTTCCGACCCGGGCACTGAAGCTTTCTTT.

This clone was counted between two and nine times. V and J are TRBV14 and TRBJ2-5, with 7 bases lining up with TRBD2. The CDR3 is 13 amino acids. Trimming cost V 3 bases and J 4 bases; bases outside gene matches: 2. The V gene's germline CDR1 is SGHDN and CDR2 FVKESK. The CDR3 nucleotides read TGTGCCAGCAGCCAGGGACTACGAGAGACCCAGTACTTC. Translating gives CASSQGLRETQYF.

V is TRBV18 and J is TRBJ1-5; a weak D match, TRBD1 (6 bases). The CDR3 has 16 amino acids. The V end lost 0 bases, the J end lost 6 bases, and 15 bases lay between the germline ends. Germline assignment: CDR1 KGHSH and CDR2 LQKENI. CDR3 sequence: CASSPPVGAGAQPQHF. For the CDR3, the DNA is TGTGCCAGCTCACCACCGGTAGGGGCGGGGGCTCAGCCCCAGCATTTT.

The V and J genes are TRBV7-2 and TRBJ2-7; 10 positions agree with TRBD1. The CDR3 is 16 amino acids. Germline V gene data show CDR1 as SGHTA and CDR2 as FQGNSA. Losses at the gene ends were 3 bases for V and 6 bases for J; bases not matched to a gene: 11. The CDR3 loop reads CASSLDTGTGVGEQYF. The CDR3, as DNA: TGTGCCAGCAGCTTGGATACCGGGACAGGGGTCGGCGAGCAGTACTTC.

This chain connects TRBV18 to TRBJ1-3; no reliable D call. The CDR3 has 13 residues. CDR1 is KGHSH, CDR2 LQKENI, per germline. V was pared by 3 bases and J by 4 bases, with 7 bases between. CDR3 protein: CASSPNRGNTIYF. CDR3 nucleotide sequence: TGTGCCAGCTCACCCAACAGAGGAAACACCATATATTTT.

The chain couples TRBV4-3 to TRBJ2-1; TRBD1 is a possible D gene (5 bases). There are 15 residues in the CDR3. Germline CDR1 is LGHNA and CDR2 is YSLEER. V was shortened by 0 bases and J by 1 base, with 7 bases between the two germline ends. This CDR3 is CASSQEQGSYNEQFF. CDR3 sequence (DNA): TGCGCCAGCAGCCAAGAGCAGGGTTCCTACAATGAGCAGTTCTTC.